One and the same sample provided the 8 T cell receptor beta chains below, sequenced in a study of blood T cell repertoires in COVID-19. Assay: immunoSEQ multiplex PCR; the TCRdb copy retains only in-frame clones and omits some. The table shows roughly 500,000 clones, with 70% to 90% occurring only once. The material sequenced was PBMCs or T cells enriched from blood (not recorded which). Every receptor here comes from a woman aged 40 to 50 who had recovered from COVID-19.

This chain connects TRBV5-1 to TRBJ1-1, with 10 positions matching TRBD1. The CDR3 totals 15 residues. V dropped 1 base and J dropped 4; count of bases not matched to a gene: 4. CDR1 is SGHRS, CDR2 YFSETQ, per germline. CDR3 nucleotide sequence: TGCGCCAGCAGCTTGCAGACAGGGGGCGTCACTGAAGCTTTCTTT. Translated, it gives CASSLQTGGVTEAFF. Filled out from reference TRBV5-1 and TRBJ1-1, the complete variable domain reads KAGVTQTPRYLIKTRGQQVTLSCSPISGHRSVSWYQQTPGQGLQFLFEYFSETQRNKGNFPGRFSGRQFSNSRSEMNVSTLELGDSALYLCASSLQTGGVTEAFFGQGTRLTVV.

This clone showed up just once. The J gene is TRBJ1-2, the V gene TRBV19; D uncertain. From germline, CDR1 is LNHDA and CDR2 SQIVND (reference sequence). This CDR3 has 15 amino acids. V lost 7 bases and J 4 bases, leaving 19 bases between the germline ends. CDR3 residues: CASNKVGVGSYGYTF. CDR3 coding DNA: TGTGCCAGTAACAAGGTTGGAGTGGGGAGCTATGGCTACACCTTC.

This sequence joins TRBV29-1 and TRBJ1-1; unclear D gene. V was shortened by 4 bases and J by 6 bases, with 12 bases between the two germline ends. Germline V gene data show CDR1 as SQVTM and CDR2 as ANQGSEA. The CDR3 loop spans 12 amino acids. DNA of the CDR3: TGCAGCGTTGTTCGTAAGTTAGCTGAAGCTTTCTTT. This translates into CSVVRKLAEAFF.

The rearrangement links TRBV28 to TRBJ2-7, with D maybe TRBD1 (8 bases). V was trimmed by 6 bases and J by 0 bases, leaving 15 bases between them. Germline-derived CDR1 and CDR2 are MDHEN and SYDVKM. The CDR3 is 15 amino acids. The CDR3 reads CASSRHRGGSYEQYF. The CDR3 DNA reads TGTGCCAGCAGCCGACACAGGGGGGGCTCCTACGAGCAGTACTTC.

The chain is built from TRBV28 and TRBJ1-5, with TRBD1 as a possible D gene (5 bases). V lost 2 bases, J lost 4 bases, and 6 bases lay in between. The CDR3 has 13 amino acids. Germline CDR1 reads MDHEN; CDR2 reads SYDVKM. The CDR3 DNA follows: TGTGCCAGCAGTTTAGGACAAAATCAGCCCCAGCATTTT. Protein: CASSLGQNQPQHF.

This chain connects TRBV28 to TRBJ1-5, with 11 bases that match TRBD1. After removal of 4 bases from V and 4 bases from J, the junction contained 0 bases not matched to a gene. The length of the CDR3 is 14 residues. Germline assignment: CDR1 MDHEN and CDR2 SYDVKM. CDR3 nucleotides: TGTGCCAGCAGTTGGGACAGGGGGAATCAGCCCCAGCATTTT. Protein product: CASSWDRGNQPQHF. Supplemented by reference TRBV28 and TRBJ1-5, the full variable domain reads DVKVTQSSRYLVKRTGEKVFLECVQDMDHENMFWYRQDPGLGLRLIYFSYDVKMKEKGDIPEGYSVSREKKERFSLILESASTNQTSMYLCASSWDRGNQPQHFGDGTRLSIL.

The CDR3 DNA sequence: TGCGCCAGCAGCCAAGATTTCAGGGACACTGAAGCTTTCTTT. Translation gives CASSQDFRDTEAFF. The J gene is TRBJ1-1, the V gene TRBV4-3, with D perhaps matching TRBD1 (5 bases). CDR3 length: 14 amino acids. The V end was cut by 0 bases, the J end by 3 bases, with 8 bases between. Germline V lookup: CDR1 LGHNA, CDR2 YSLEER.

This clone appeared a single time. The gene calls are TRBV25-1 and TRBJ2-7; a weak D match, TRBD1 (5 bases). Germline-derived CDR1 and CDR2 are MGHDK and SYGVNS. Deletions cut 8 bases from V and 2 bases from J, with 16 bases between. CDR3 length: 14 amino acids. Here the CDR3 reads CASQTALAAYEQYF. The CDR3 nucleotides read TGTGCCAGCCAGACAGCGCTGGCAGCCTACGAGCAGTACTTC.